The clone carrying this TCR beta chain was counted between two and nine times. What it recognizes is unknown. This CDR3 is built from 11 residues. RNA transcripts provided the source from which TCR beta CDR3 regions were amplified. Primed by the HTBI set, a first-round RT-PCR was run on the TCR CDR3. TCRdb ran MiXCR on the multiplex PCR reads and lists one entry per CDR3 protein. Among some 180,000 distinct CDR3 sequences, approximately 15% were seen once, and the ten largest hold roughly 28%. These data originate in a study of T cells in Graves' hyperthyroidism and ophthalmopathy. As for the study in general: At the time of initial diagnosis and before any treatment, peripheral blood was collected.

Study results and caveats: Most thyroid clonotypes expanded above 0.001 were also detected in blood.

The chain is built from TRBV3-2 and TRBJ2-5; the DNA was not compared with TRBD1, the D call given in the table. TRBV3-2 is a pseudogene locus. The sequenced sample consisted of blood. The sequence was collected from a woman between 50 and 59 years old with Graves' hyperthyroidism. This chain's CDR3 is CARGGQETQYF. The CDR3 DNA is TGTGCCAGGGGGGGCCAAGAGACCCAGTACTTC.